The present T cell receptor beta chain was sequenced within a study of blood T cell repertoires in COVID-19. Background on the study: The samples span acute and convalescent COVID-19 from the United States, Italy and Spain. From T cells, B-cell-depleted T cells, or PBMCs came the material, which was cDNA or gDNA.

The study drew participants aged about 18 to 95 years from fewer than 30 US areas. Which cohort a participant joined came from the clinical history participants gave. TCRdb keeps only in-frame clones here, not all; method: immunoSEQ multiplex PCR. This table has some 390,000 clones, approximately 92% appearing once. CDR3 length: 12 residues. From germline, CDR1 is LNHNV and CDR2 YYDKDF (reference sequence). Trimming shortened V by 0 bases and J by 7 bases, and 7 bases separated the two germline ends. Input material: PBMCs or T cells enriched from blood (not recorded which). The TCR was taken from a man aged 25 to 40 who had recovered from COVID-19. The chain is built from TRBV15 and TRBJ2-7; unclear D gene. The CDR3 here is CATSRDLVEQYF. The CDR3 DNA reads as TGTGCCACCAGCAGAGATCTAGTGGAGCAGTACTTC.